This T cell receptor beta chain emerged from a study of radiotherapy plus CTLA-4 blockade in lung cancer. This clone was observed a handful of times. This CDR3 is 13 amino acids long. The trim removed 6 bases at V and 4 bases at J, leaving 4 bases unmatched. Germline loops: CDR1 LGHNA, CDR2 YNFKEQ. Repertoires were generated with immunoSEQ multiplex PCR, while TCRdb's copy carries only in-frame clones and drops some. This table has 90,000 or so clones, approximately 83% appearing once. The V call is TRBV4-2, the J call TRBJ2-5; 8 bases fit TRBD2. Material: peripheral blood, obtained from a patient treated with radiotherapy plus ipilimumab. The clonotype comes from a human donor with non-small cell lung cancer who had a partial response to radiotherapy plus ipilimumab. The CDR3 reads CASSRLAGETQYF. CDR3 nucleotide sequence: TGTGCCAGCAGTCGCCTAGCGGGAGAGACCCAGTACTTC.